Described below is a single TCR beta chain sequence and its context. What it binds is not known. Its ends do not fully match the called genes, so a read error is possible. The CDR3 extends over 16 amino acids. Looked up from germline, CDR1 is SGHRS and CDR2 is YFSETQ. TCR beta cDNA libraries had unique molecular identifiers. T cells numbering about 0.85 to 11 million gave rise to 450,000 to 550,000 cDNA molecules. TCRdb reanalysed the PCR reads using MiXCR and keeps one entry per CDR3 protein. The sample holds around 440,000 distinct CDR3 sequences, over 35% seen once. The sample originates from a study of post-analysis software for immune sequencing data. Study-wide results and limits: When patients were compared with controls, 4 or 5 TRBV segments were more frequent, TRBV5-6, TRBV5-1 and TRBV20-1 among them.

Sequenced material: blood. The rearrangement links TRBV5-1 to TRBJ2-1, with 16 bases lining up with TRBD2. The sequence was collected from a girl aged 5-17 years with multiple sclerosis. CDR3 sequence: CASSLEGLAGGGEQFF. CDR3 DNA sequence: TGCGCCAGCAGTTTGGAGGGACTAGCGGGAGGGGGTGAGCAGTTCTTC.